This entry lists 6 T cell receptor beta chains sequenced from one sample in a study of blood T cell repertoires in COVID-19. Data came from immunoSEQ multiplex PCR; TCRdb stores just in-frame clones and leaves some out. The table shows just over 75,000 clones, with about 83% occurring only once. Sequenced input: peripheral blood. The receptor set was obtained from a woman aged 80 or over with active or convalescent COVID-19.

The rearrangement links TRBV18 to TRBJ2-1; a weak D match, TRBD2 (5 bases). The CDR3 has 15 residues. Trimming took 1 base from V and 7 from J, leaving 14 bases between them. The germline V gene has CDR1 KGHSH and CDR2 LQKENI. The CDR3 bases are TGTGCCAGCTCACCACAAATCGGGGTGGATAATGAGCAGTTCTTC. Its protein is CASSPQIGVDNEQFF. The full variable domain, its missing parts supplied by reference TRBV18 and TRBJ2-1, is NAGVMQNPRHLVRRRGQEARLRCSPMKGHSHVYWYRQLPEEGLKFMVYLQKENIIDESGMPKERFSAEFPKEGPSILRIQQVVRGDSAAYFCASSPQIGVDNEQFFGPGTRLTVL.

The chain has TRBV15 and TRBJ2-1; 11 nucleotides agree with TRBD2. V was clipped by 7 bases and J by 6 bases; unmatched bases: 23. Germline values: CDR1 LNHNV, CDR2 YYDKDF (reference sequence). CDR3 size: 20 residues. DNA of the CDR3: TGTGCCACCACCTCGTGGGGCCGGAGTAGCGGGGGGGGCGCTAGCAATGAGCAGTTCTTC. Translating it yields CATTSWGRSSGGGASNEQFF.

The V and J genes are TRBV7-2 and TRBJ2-5; 10 bases align to TRBD2. Trimming at V came to 4 bases and at J to 5 bases, leaving 4 bases not matched to a gene. CDR3 size: 14 residues. The germline V gene has CDR1 SGHTA and CDR2 FQGNSA. This CDR3 is CASSSQRGGETQYF. Here the CDR3 DNA reads TGTGCCAGCAGCTCCCAGCGGGGGGGGGAGACCCAGTACTTC.

This clone occurred a few times. The chain combines TRBV24-1 with TRBJ2-3; 10 bases are a match to TRBD1. CDR1 is KGHDR, CDR2 SFDVKD, per germline. The CDR3 totals 17 residues. V gave up 3 bases and J gave up 4 bases; unmatched junction bases: 9. This CDR3 is CATSDTPGQGMSDTQYF. In DNA form, the CDR3 reads TGTGCCACCAGTGATACCCCGGGACAGGGGATGTCAGATACGCAGTATTTT.

V and J are TRBV29-1 and TRBJ1-1, with D perhaps matching TRBD1 (6 bases). Per germline, CDR1 SQVTM and CDR2 ANQGSEA. Trimming took off 4 bases at V and 12 bases at J, with 15 bases between the two ends. The CDR3 consists of 11 residues. The CDR3 protein is CSVGRGGDPFF. The CDR3 DNA is TGCAGCGTTGGCAGGGGTGGCGATCCTTTCTTT.

V and J are TRBV19 and TRBJ2-1; TRBD2 aligns across 11 bases. The trim removed 5 bases at V and 4 bases at J, leaving 7 bases unmatched. Germline CDR1 LNHDA, CDR2 SQIVND (reference sequence). This CDR3 spans 16 amino acids. The CDR3 sequence: CASSSRGLADYNEQFF. The CDR3 DNA is TGTGCCAGTAGTTCTAGGGGACTAGCGGATTACAATGAGCAGTTCTTC. The full variable domain, rest sourced from reference TRBV19 and TRBJ2-1, is DGGITQSPKYLFRKEGQNVTLSCEQNLNHDAMYWYRQDPGQGLRLIYYSQIVNDFQKGDIAEGYSVSREKKESFPLTVTSAQKNPTAFYLCASSSRGLADYNEQFFGPGTRLTVL.